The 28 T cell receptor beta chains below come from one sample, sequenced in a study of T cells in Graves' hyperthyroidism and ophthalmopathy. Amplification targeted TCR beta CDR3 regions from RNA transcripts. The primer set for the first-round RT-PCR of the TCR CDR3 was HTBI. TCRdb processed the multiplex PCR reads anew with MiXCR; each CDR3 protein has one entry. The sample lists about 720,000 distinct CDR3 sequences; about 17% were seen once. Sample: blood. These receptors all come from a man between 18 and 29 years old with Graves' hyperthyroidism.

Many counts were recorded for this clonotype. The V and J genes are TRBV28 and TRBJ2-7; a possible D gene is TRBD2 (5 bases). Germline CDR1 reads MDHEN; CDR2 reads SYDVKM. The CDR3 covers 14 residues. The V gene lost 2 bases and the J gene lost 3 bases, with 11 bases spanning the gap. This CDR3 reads CASSLTGSVYEQYF. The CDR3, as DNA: TGTGCCAGCAGTTTAACGGGATCTGTCTACGAGCAGTACTTC. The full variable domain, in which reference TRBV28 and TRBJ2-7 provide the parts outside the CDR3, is DVKVTQSSRYLVKRTGEKVFLECVQDMDHENMFWYRQDPGLGLRLIYFSYDVKMKEKGDIPEGYSVSREKKERFSLILESASTNQTSMYLCASSLTGSVYEQYFGPGTRLTVT.

CDR3 bases: TGTGCCAGTAGGGGGGGGTTCCAGGGTGAGCAGTTCTTC. Translation gives CASRGGFQGEQFF. This sequence joins TRBV19 and TRBJ2-1; 7 positions match TRBD2. From germline, CDR1 is LNHDA and CDR2 SQIVND (reference sequence). After removal of 6 bases from V and 9 bases from J, the junction contained 8 bases not matched to a gene. The CDR3 has 13 amino acids.

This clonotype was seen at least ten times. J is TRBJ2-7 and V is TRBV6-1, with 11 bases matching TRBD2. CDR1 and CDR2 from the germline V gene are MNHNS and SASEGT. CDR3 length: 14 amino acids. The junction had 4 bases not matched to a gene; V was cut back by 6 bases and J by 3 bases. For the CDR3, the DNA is TGTGCCAGCAGGCGACTAGCGGGGATCTACGAGCAGTACTTC. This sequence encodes CASRRLAGIYEQYF.

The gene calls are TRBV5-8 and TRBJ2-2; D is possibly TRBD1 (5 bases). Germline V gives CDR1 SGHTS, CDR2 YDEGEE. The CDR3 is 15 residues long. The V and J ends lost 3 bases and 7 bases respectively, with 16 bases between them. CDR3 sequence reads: CASSSRESEHGELFF. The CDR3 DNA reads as TGTGCCAGCAGCTCCAGGGAATCGGAACACGGGGAGCTGTTTTTT.

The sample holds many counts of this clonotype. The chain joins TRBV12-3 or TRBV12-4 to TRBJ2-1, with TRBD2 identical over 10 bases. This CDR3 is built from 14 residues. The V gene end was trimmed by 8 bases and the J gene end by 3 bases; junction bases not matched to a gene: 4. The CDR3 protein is CASARTSGYNEQFF. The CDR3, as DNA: TGTGCCAGCGCTCGGACTAGCGGCTACAATGAGCAGTTCTTC.

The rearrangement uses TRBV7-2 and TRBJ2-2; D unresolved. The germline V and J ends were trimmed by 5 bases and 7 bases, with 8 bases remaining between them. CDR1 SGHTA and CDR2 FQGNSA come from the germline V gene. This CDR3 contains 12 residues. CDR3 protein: CASSHFSGELFF. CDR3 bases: TGTGCCAGCAGCCACTTTAGCGGGGAGCTGTTTTTT. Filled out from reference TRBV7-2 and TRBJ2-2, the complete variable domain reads GAGVSQSPSNKVTEKGKDVELRCDPISGHTALYWYRQSLGQGLEFLIYFQGNSAPDKSGLPSDRFSAERTGGSVSTLTIQRTQQEDSAVYLCASSHFSGELFFGEGSRLTVL.

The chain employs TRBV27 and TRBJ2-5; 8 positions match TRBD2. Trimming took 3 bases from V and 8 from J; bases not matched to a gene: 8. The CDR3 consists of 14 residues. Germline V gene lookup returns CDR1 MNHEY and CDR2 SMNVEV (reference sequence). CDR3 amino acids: CASSFGAGGDTQYF. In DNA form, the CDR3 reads TGTGCCAGCAGTTTTGGGGCGGGAGGCGACACCCAGTACTTC.

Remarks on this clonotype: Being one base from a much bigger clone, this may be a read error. CDR3 amino acids: CASSYSGLAGGYEQYF. The CDR3 DNA follows: TGTGCCAGCAGTTACTCGGGACTAGCGGGAGGCTACGAGCAGTACTTC. The chain recombines TRBV6-5 with TRBJ2-7; TRBD2 matches at 15 bases. This CDR3 is built from 16 residues. The germline CDR1 and CDR2 sequences are MNHEY and SVGAGI. The J segment lost 3 bases and the V segment lost 0 bases, leaving 0 bases of the junction unmatched.

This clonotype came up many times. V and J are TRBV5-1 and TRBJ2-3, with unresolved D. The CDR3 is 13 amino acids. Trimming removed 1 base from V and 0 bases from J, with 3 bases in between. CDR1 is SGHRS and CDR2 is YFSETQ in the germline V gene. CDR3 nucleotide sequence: TGCGCCAGCAGCTTGTTGAGCACAGATACGCAGTATTTT. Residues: CASSLLSTDTQYF.

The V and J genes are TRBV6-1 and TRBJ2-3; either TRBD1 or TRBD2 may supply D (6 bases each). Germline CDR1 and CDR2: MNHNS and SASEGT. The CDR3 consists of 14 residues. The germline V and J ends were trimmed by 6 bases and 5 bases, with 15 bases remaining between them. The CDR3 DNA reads TGTGCCAGCAGGGCCCCCGGAGGGGGAGATACGCAGTATTTT. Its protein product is CASRAPGGGDTQYF.

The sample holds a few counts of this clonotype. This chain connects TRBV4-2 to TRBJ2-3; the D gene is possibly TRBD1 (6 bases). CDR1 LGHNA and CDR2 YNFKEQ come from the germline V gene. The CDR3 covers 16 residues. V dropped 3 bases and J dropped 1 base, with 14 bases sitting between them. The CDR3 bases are TGTGCCAGCAGCCACCCTCCAGGACAGCGCACAGATACGCAGTATTTT. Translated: CASSHPPGQRTDTQYF.

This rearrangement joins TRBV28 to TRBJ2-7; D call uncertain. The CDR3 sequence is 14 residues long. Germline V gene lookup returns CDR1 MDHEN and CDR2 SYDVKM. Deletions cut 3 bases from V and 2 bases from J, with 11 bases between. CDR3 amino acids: CASSLTPETYEQYF. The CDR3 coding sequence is TGTGCCAGCAGTTTGACCCCTGAGACCTACGAGCAGTACTTC.

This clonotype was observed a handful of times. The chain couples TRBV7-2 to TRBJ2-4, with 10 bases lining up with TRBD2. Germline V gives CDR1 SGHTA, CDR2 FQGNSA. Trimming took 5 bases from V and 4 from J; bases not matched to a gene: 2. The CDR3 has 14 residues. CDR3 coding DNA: TGTGCCAGCAGCGCGACTAGCGGGAAAAACATTCAGTACTTC. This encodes CASSATSGKNIQYF.

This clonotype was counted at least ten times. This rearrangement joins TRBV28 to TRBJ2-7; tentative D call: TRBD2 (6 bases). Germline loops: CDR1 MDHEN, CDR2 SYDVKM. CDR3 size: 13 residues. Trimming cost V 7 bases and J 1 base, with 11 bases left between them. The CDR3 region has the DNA TGTGCCAGCACGGCGGGATTTTCCTACGAGCAGTACTTC. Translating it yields CASTAGFSYEQYF.

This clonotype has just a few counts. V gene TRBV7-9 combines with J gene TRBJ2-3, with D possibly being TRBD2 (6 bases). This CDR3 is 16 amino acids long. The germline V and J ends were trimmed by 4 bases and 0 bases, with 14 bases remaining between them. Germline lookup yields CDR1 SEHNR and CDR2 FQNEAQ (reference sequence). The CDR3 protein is CASSSIAVLSTDTQYF. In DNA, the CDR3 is TGTGCCAGCAGCTCAATAGCGGTCCTGAGCACAGATACGCAGTATTTT.

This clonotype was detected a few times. In DNA form, the CDR3 reads TGTGCCAGCAGTACGACTAGAAGGGGCACCGGGGAGCTGTTTTTT. Protein sequence: CASSTTRRGTGELFF. The rearrangement joins TRBV7-9 to TRBJ2-2; D might be TRBD2 (6 bases). The CDR3 extends over 15 amino acids. Trimming removed 6 bases from V and 4 bases from J, with 15 bases in between. The V gene's germline CDR1 is SEHNR and CDR2 FQNEAQ (reference sequence).

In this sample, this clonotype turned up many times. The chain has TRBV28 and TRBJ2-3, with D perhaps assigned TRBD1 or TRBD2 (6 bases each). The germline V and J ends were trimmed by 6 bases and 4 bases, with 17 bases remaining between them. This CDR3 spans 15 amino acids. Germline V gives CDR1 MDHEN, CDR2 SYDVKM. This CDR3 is CASRPLGGRPDTQYF. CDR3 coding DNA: TGTGCCAGCAGACCCCTTGGGGGGCGTCCAGATACGCAGTATTTT.

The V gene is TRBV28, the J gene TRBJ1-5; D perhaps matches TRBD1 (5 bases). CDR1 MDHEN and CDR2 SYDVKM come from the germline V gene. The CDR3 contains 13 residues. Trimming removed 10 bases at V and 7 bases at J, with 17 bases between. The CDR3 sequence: CATLGGIRQPQHF. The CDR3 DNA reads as TGTGCCACCTTGGGGGGGATTAGGCAGCCCCAGCATTTT. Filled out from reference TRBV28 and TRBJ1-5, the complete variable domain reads DVKVTQSSRYLVKRTGEKVFLECVQDMDHENMFWYRQDPGLGLRLIYFSYDVKMKEKGDIPEGYSVSREKKERFSLILESASTNQTSMYLCATLGGIRQPQHFGDGTRLSIL.

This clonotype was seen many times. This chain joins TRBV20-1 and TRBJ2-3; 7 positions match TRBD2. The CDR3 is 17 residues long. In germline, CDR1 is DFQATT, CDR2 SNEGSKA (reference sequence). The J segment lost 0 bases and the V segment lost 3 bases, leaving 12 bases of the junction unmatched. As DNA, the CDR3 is TGCAGTGCTAGGTCGGGAGGCGGCCCCCCCAGCACAGATACGCAGTATTTT. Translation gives CSARSGGGPPSTDTQYF.

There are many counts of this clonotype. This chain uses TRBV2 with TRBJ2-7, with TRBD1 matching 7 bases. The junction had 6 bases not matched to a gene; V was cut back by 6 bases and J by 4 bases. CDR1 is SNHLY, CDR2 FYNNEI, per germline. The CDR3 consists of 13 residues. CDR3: CASRAGGRYEQYF. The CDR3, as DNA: TGTGCCAGCAGAGCAGGGGGACGTTACGAGCAGTACTTC.

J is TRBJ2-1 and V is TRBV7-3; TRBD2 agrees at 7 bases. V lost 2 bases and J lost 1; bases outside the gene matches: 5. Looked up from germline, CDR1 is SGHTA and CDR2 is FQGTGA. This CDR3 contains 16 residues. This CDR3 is CASSLDGGGSYNEQFF. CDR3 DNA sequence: TGTGCCAGCAGCTTAGACGGGGGAGGGTCCTACAATGAGCAGTTCTTC.

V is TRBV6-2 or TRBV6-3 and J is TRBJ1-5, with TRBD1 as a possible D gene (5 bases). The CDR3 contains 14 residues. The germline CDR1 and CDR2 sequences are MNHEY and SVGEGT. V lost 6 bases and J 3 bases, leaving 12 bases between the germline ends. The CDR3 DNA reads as TGTGCCAGCAGGACCCGGGACCTCAATCAGCCCCAGCATTTT. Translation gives CASRTRDLNQPQHF.

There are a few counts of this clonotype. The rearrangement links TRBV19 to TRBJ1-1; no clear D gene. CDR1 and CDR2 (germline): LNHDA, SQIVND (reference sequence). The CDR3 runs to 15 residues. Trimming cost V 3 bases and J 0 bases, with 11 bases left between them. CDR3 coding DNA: TGTGCCAGTAGTATTGGGGTCGTGATGAACACTGAAGCTTTCTTT. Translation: CASSIGVVMNTEAFF.

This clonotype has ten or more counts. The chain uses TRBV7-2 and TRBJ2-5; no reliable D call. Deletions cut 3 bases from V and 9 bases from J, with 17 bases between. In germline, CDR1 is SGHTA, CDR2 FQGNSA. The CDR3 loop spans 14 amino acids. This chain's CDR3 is CASSLRRTIEAQYF. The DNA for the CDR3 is TGTGCCAGCAGCTTGCGGCGGACCATCGAGGCCCAGTACTTC.

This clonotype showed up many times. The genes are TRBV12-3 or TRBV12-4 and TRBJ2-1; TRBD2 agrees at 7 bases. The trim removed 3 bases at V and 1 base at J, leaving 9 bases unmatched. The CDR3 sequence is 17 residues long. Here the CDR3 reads CASSLNLAGYSYNEQFF. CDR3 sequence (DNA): TGTGCCAGCAGTTTGAACTTAGCGGGCTATTCCTACAATGAGCAGTTCTTC.

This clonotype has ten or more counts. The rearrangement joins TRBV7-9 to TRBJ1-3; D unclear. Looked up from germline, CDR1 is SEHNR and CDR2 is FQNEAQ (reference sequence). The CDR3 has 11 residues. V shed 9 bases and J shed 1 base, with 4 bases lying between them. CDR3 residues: CASRSGNTIYF. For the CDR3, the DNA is TGTGCCAGTAGATCTGGAAACACCATATATTTT.

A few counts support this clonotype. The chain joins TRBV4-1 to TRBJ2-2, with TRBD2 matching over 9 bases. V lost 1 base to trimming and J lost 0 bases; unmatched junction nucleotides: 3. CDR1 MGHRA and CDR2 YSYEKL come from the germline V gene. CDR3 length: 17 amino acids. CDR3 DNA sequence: TGCGCCAGCAGCCAAGTGGCTAGCGGGGCGAACACCGGGGAGCTGTTTTTT. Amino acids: CASSQVASGANTGELFF.

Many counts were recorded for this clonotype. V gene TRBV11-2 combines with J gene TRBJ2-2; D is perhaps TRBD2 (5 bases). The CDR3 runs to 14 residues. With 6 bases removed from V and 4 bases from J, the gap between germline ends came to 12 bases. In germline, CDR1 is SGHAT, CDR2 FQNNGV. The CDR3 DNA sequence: TGTGCCAGCAGGGGTGGGAGCTCCACCGGGGAGCTGTTTTTT. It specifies CASRGGSSTGELFF.